The clone carrying this T cell receptor beta chain was seen more than once but under ten times. Germline V CDR1 and CDR2: SGHAT, FQNNGV. Trimming took off 4 bases at V and 8 bases at J, with 26 bases between the two ends. The CDR3 covers 17 residues. This specimen belongs to a study of blood T cell repertoires in COVID-19. On the study more broadly: Samples taken during acute and convalescent COVID-19 were collected in the United States, Italy and Spain.

How the authors handled the data: Estimation of nucleated cell counts was performed using reference gene primer amplification. Some clones are missing from TCRdb's copy, which holds only in-frame ones; the method was immunoSEQ multiplex PCR. The V and J calls and clone size come from that table; D and trimming were worked out from the DNA. The sample has around 64,000 clones; 85% to 90% are singletons. The specimen was peripheral blood. This TCR was sampled from a man over 45 with active COVID-19. This chain connects TRBV11-2 to TRBJ1-2; D is perhaps TRBD1 (6 bases). CDR3 coding DNA: TGTGCCAGCAGCTCCCTTCGGGGGGCGAGGCTGGGGAGGGGCTACACCTTC. Its translation is CASSSLRGARLGRGYTF.